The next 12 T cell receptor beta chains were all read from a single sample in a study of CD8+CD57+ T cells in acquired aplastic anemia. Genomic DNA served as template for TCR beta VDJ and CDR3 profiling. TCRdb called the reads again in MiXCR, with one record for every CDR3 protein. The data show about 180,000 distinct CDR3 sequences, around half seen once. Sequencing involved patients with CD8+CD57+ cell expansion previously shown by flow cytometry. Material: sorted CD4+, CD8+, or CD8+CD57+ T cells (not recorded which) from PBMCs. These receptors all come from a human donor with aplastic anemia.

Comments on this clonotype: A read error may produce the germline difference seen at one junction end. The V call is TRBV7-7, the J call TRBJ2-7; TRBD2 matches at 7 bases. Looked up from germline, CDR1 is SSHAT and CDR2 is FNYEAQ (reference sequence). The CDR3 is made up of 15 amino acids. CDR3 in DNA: TGTGCTAGCAGCCCCTCTGGAGCGGGACGAAACGAGCAGTACTTC. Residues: CASSPSGAGRNEQYF.

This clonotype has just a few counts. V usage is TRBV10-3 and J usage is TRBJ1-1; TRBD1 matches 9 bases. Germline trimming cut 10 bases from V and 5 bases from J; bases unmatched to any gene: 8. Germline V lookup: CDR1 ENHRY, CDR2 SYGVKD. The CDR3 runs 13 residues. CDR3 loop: CATGQGAKTEAFF. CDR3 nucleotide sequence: TGTGCCACGGGACAGGGAGCGAAAACTGAAGCTTTCTTT.

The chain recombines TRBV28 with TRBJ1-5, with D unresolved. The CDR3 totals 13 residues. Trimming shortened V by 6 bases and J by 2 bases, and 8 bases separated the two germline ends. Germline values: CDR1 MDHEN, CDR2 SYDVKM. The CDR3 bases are TGTGCCAGCAGAGCTCGCGGCAATCAGCCCCAGCATTTT. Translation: CASRARGNQPQHF.

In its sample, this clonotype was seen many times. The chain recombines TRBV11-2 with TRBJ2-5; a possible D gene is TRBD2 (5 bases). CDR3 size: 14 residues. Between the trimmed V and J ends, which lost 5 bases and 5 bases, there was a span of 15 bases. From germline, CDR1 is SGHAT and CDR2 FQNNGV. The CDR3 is CASSRPTKLETQYF. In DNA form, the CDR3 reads TGTGCCAGCAGCCGCCCGACTAAGCTGGAGACCCAGTACTTC.

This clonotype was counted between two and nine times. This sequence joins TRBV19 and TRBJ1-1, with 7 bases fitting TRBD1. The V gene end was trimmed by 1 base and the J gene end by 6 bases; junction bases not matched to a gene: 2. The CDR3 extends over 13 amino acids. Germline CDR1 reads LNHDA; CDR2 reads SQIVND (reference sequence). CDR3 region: CASSIADRAEAFF. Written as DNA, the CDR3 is TGTGCCAGTAGTATAGCTGACAGGGCTGAAGCTTTCTTT.

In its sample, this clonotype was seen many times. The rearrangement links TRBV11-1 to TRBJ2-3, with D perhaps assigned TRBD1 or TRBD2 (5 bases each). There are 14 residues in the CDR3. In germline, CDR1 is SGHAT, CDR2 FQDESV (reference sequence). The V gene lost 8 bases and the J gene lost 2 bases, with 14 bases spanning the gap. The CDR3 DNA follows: TGTGCCAGCGGATCGAGGGGAGCCACAGATACGCAGTATTTT. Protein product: CASGSRGATDTQYF. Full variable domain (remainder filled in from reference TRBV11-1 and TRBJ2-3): EAEVAQSPRYKITEKSQAVAFWCDPISGHATLYWYRQILGQGPELLVQFQDESVVDDSQLPKDRFSAERLKGVDSTLKIQPAELGDSAMYLCASGSRGATDTQYFGPGTRLTVL.

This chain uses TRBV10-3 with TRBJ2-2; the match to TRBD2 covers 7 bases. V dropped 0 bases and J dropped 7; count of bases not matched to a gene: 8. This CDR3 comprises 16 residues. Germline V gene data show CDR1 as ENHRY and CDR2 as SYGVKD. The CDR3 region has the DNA TGTGCCATCAGTGAGTCGATTGCGGGAGCCGGCGGGGAGCTGTTTTTT. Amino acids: CAISESIAGAGGELFF.

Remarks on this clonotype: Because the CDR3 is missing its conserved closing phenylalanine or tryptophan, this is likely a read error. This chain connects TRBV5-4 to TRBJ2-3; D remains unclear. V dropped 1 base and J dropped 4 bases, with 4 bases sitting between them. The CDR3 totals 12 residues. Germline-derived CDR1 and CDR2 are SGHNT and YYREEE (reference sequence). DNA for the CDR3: TGTGCCAGCAGCTTGCCTGCAGATACGCAGTATTCT. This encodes CASSLPADTQYS.

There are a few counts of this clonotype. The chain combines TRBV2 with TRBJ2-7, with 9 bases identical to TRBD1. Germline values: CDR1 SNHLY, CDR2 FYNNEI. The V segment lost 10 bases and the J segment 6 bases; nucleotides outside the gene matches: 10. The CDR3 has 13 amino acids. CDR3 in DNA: TGTGCCAACCATGGGACAGGGTCCCGCGAGCAGTACTTC. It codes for CANHGTGSREQYF.

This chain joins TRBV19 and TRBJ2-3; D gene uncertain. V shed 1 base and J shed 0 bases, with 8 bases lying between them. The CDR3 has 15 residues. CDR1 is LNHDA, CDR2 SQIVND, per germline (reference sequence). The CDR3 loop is CASSIAGSSTDTQYF. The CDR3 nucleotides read TGTGCCAGTAGTATAGCGGGTAGCAGCACAGATACGCAGTATTTT.

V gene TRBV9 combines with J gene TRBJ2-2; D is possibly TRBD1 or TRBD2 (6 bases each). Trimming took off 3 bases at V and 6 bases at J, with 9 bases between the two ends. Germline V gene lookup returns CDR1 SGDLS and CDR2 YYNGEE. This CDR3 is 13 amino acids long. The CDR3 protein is CASSEGGPGELFF. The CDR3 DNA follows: TGTGCCAGCAGCGAGGGGGGTCCCGGGGAGCTGTTTTTT.

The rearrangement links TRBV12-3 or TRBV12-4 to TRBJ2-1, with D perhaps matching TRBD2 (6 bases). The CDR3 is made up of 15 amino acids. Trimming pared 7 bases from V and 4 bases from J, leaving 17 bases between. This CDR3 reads CASNRMGTPYNEQFF. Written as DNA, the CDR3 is TGTGCCAGCAATCGTATGGGGACTCCTTACAATGAGCAGTTCTTC.